The rows below give T cell receptor beta chains drawn from one sample of a study of regulatory T cells in long-lasting Graves disease. TCRdb analysed the multiplex PCR reads with MiXCR anew, one entry per CDR3 protein. The sample yields roughly 250,000 distinct CDR3 sequences, 15% to 20% seen once. These data also featured in a second study, about T cells in Graves' hyperthyroidism and ophthalmopathy.

The sample here was peripheral blood mononuclear cells (PBMCs), taken at new diagnosis, from a patient treated with antithyroid drugs. The source is a woman aged 25 to 39 with Graves disease. CDR3s include the opening cysteine and the closing phenylalanine or tryptophan. D genes are given only for firm matches.

v_gene	d_gene	CDR3aa
TRBV5-1	TRBD1	CASSTGTGIGGELFF
TRBV3-1	TRBD1	CASSHWTGNYGYTF
TRBV20-1	.	CSALEQNEKLFF
TRBV7-6	TRBD2	CASSPNPGGIGELFF
TRBV7-2	.	CASSVRQDVYNEQFF
TRBV27	.	CASRGRAVVSGELFF
TRBV20-1	.	CSARDIGHPRTEAFF
TRBV7-2	.	CASSSRGAGVYEQYF
TRBV3-1	.	CASSPWTDFSTDTQYF
TRBV2	.	CASNTLGQSDGYTF